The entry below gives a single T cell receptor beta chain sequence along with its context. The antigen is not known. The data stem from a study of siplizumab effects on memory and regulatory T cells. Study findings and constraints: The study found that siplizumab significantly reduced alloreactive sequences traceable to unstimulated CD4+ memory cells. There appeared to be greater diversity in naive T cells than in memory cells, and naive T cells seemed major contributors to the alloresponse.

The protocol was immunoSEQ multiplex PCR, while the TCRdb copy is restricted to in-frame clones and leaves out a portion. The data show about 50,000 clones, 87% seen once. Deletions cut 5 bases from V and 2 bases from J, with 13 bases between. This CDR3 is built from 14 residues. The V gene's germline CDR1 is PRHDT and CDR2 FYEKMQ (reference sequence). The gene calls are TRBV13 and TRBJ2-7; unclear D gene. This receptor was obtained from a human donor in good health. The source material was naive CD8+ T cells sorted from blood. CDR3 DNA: TGTGCCAGCAGCACTCCCGGCTTTCCCTACGAGCAGTACTTC. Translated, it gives CASSTPGFPYEQYF. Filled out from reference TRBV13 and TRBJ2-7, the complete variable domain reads AAGVIQSPRHLIKEKRETATLKCYPIPRHDTVYWYQQGPGQDPQFLISFYEKMQSDKGSIPDRFSAQQFSDYHSELNMSSLELGDSALYFCASSTPGFPYEQYFGPGTRLTVT.